The present entry profiles one T cell receptor (beta chain) with its context. Its antigen specificity is not known. It has no much larger one-base neighbor in the sample; base qualities were not kept. The sample belongs to a study of T-cell memory formation after mild COVID-19 (dated by TCRdb to about 2021). As for the study more broadly: TCR sequence clusters from the two donors were found to be largely donor specific. In a couple of donors, T-cell clones that expanded and contracted after mild COVID-19 were tracked by sequencing TCRalpha and TCRbeta repertoires over time. Two young, previously healthy adult volunteers, one female and one male, were included in the cohort.

Sequencing was carried out with an Illumina NovaSeq 6000. Using 5'RACE with constant-segment primers, TCRalpha and TCRbeta cDNA libraries were constructed, with sample barcodes and unique molecular identifiers added in the process. RNA was extracted from every sample with Trizol reagent. Amplification of the libraries took two PCR steps, and the second step added a second sample barcode plus Illumina TruSeq adapters. The libraries were sequenced on an Illumina NovaSeq using 2 x 150 bp paired-end reads. Processing in the source paper ran as follows. The reads were demultiplexed and collapsed into UMI-guided consensus sequences using migec v1.2.7. Using mixcr v2.1.11, UMI consensuses were aligned to TRA and TRB V and J templates and then assembled into clonotypes. A clonotype was counted as expanded or contracted only if both edgeR and NoisET called the change significant, with noise models trained on biological replicates. For edgeR calls, the thresholds were a false discovery rate-adjusted p below 0.01 and a log2 fold-change of 1. As an exploratory analysis of dynamics, PCA with hierarchical clustering was applied to max-normalized trajectories of the 1000 most abundant clonotypes. Separately sequenced CD4+ and CD8+ repertoires were used to assign a CD4 or CD8 phenotype to each responding clone. TCRdb handled the public reads itself, with Q25 trimming in fastp and clone calling in MiXCR, and kept productive beta chains. Each record represents a unique CDR3 protein, reported with the most common genes and DNA among its rows. The V and J calls and clone size are TCRdb's, not the authors'. In this sample the table shows approximately 260,000 distinct CDR3 sequences, roughly 17% of which occur a single time. The ten top clones hold under 25% of the sample.

Study-wide findings and limitations: SARS-CoV-2 specificity was not confirmed for the second-wave clones peaking on day 37. Contracting CD4+ clones appeared mostly in the CM and EM memory subsets, whereas CD8+ clones were enriched in EMRA. Clones that contracted from day 15 to 85 showed balanced CD4/CD8 phenotypes, whereas a second wave of clones that expanded from day 15 to 37 leaned towards CD4+. The detection of some responding clones in pre-infection memory suggests that pre-existing cross-reactive memory T cells joined the SARS-CoV-2 response. The study covered only a couple of mild cases, and larger cohorts including severe cases with pre-infection samples were considered necessary.

The germline V gene sets CDR1 to SGDLS and CDR2 to YYNGEE. At the junction V is shortened by 0 bases and J by 10 bases, with 11 bases in between. The CDR3 runs 14 amino acids, cysteine and phenylalanine included. Only the CDR3 portion is preserved as DNA: 42 bases, with reading frame beginning at the first base. PBMCs were isolated by Ficoll-Paque density gradient centrifugation. This TCR was sampled from a man aged 18 to 29 who had mild COVID-19 (a few samples of this study predate the infection). The sample titles of this study are shuffled in the database, so cell type and time point are left out; the donor was told from shared clones. Sequenced input: PBMCs or a T cell subset sorted from them (not recorded which). This sequence uses TRBV9 and TRBJ1-6; a weak D assignment points to TRBD1 (5 bases agree). The sequenced DNA is TGTGCCAGCAGCGTAGCTTTTGGACACTCACCCCTCCACTTT. Translated, it reads CASSVAFGHSPLHF.